These 8 T cell receptor beta chains were sequenced from one sample in a study of blood T cell repertoires in COVID-19. Profiling relied on immunoSEQ multiplex PCR, and the TCRdb table lists in-frame clones only, not all of them. The table records some 52,000 clones, about 90% of them present only once. The sample consisted of peripheral blood. These TCRs come from a human donor with active COVID-19. The donor label of this sample is uncertain.

The rearrangement links TRBV4-2 to TRBJ1-3; perhaps TRBD1 as D (6 bases). CDR3 length: 15 amino acids. From germline, CDR1 is LGHNA and CDR2 YNFKEQ. Trimming left V 0 bases short and J 4 bases short, with 10 bases between. CDR3 region: CASSQDLGHGNTIYF. The DNA of the CDR3 is TGTGCCAGCAGCCAAGACCTGGGACACGGAAACACCATATATTTT.

The V and J genes are TRBV18 and TRBJ1-3, with a weak D call TRBD1 (5 bases). V gave up 3 bases and J gave up 2 bases, with 11 bases separating them. Germline V gene data show CDR1 as KGHSH and CDR2 as LQKENI. This CDR3 contains 15 residues. Written as DNA, the CDR3 is TGTGCCAGCTCACCGGTCAGGGAAACTGGAAACACCATATATTTT. Amino acids: CASSPVRETGNTIYF.

The V and J genes are TRBV6-6 and TRBJ2-3; TRBD2 is a possible D gene (8 bases). The CDR3 totals 15 residues. The germline V gene encodes CDR1 MNHNY and CDR2 SVGAGI (reference sequence). V was cut by 7 bases and J by 6 bases, with 20 bases left in between. CDR3 DNA sequence: TGTGCCAGCACTCACGGGACTAGGGGGCGGGATACGCAGTATTTT. Its protein product is CASTHGTRGRDTQYF.

CDR3 in amino acids: CASSQSGQGREQYF. The CDR3 region has the DNA TGTGCCAGCTCACAATCGGGACAGGGACGCGAGCAGTACTTC. J is TRBJ2-7 and V is TRBV18, with TRBD1 matching 9 bases. V lost 4 bases and J lost 6; bases outside the gene matches: 7. The CDR3 has 14 amino acids. Per germline, CDR1 KGHSH and CDR2 LQKENI.

The sample holds a few counts of this clone. This chain joins TRBV29-1 and TRBJ2-7; 12 bases are shared with TRBD2. Per the germline V gene, CDR1 is SQVTM and CDR2 is ANQGSEA. The CDR3 has 14 residues. Germline trimming cut 1 base from V and 6 bases from J; bases unmatched to any gene: 4. The CDR3 region is CSVEGLGLAGEQYF. The CDR3 bases are TGCAGCGTTGAAGGACTGGGACTAGCGGGCGAGCAGTACTTC.

The chain uses TRBV7-2 and TRBJ2-2; unclear D gene. Trimming took off 4 bases at V and 6 bases at J, with 12 bases between the two ends. Germline CDR1 reads SGHTA; CDR2 reads FQGNSA. The length of the CDR3 is 14 residues. Written as DNA, the CDR3 is TGTGCCAGCAGCTCCCGGTTTAGCCCCGGGGAGCTGTTTTTT. It specifies CASSSRFSPGELFF.

The V and J genes are TRBV7-2 and TRBJ1-1, with no clear D. The V gene lost 4 bases and the J gene lost 0 bases, with 15 bases spanning the gap. The CDR3 runs 16 residues. Germline CDR1 and CDR2: SGHTA and FQGNSA. The CDR3 loop reads CASSSPFAGMNTEAFF. DNA for the CDR3: TGTGCCAGCAGCTCCCCCTTCGCAGGCATGAACACTGAAGCTTTCTTT.

The gene calls are TRBV19 and TRBJ1-1; 8 positions agree with TRBD1. The V and J ends lost 3 bases and 1 base, in that order; junction bases with no gene match: 25. Per the germline V gene, CDR1 is LNHDA and CDR2 is SQIVND (reference sequence). The CDR3 has 22 amino acids. The CDR3 region is CASSMGEASEGQGAGRNTEAFF. The CDR3 DNA sequence: TGTGCCAGTAGTATGGGGGAGGCGAGCGAGGGCCAGGGGGCGGGTAGGAACACTGAAGCTTTCTTT.